Below, 15 T cell receptor beta chains from the same sample are listed, as sequenced in a study of cytotoxic CD8 clonotypes in ibrutinib-treated CLL (dated by TCRdb to about 2021). The library came from the immunoSEQ multiplex PCR assay. TCRdb obtained this table from immuneACCESS and retained in-frame rearrangements with V and J assigned. These tables miss some clones; where compared with another copy, unresolved V genes account for less than half of the shortfall, and the remainder is unexplained. This sample has around 310,000 clones in its table, and around four fifths of those were observed once. The top ten clones comprise over 5.5% of the sample. Here the sequenced sample was PBMCs, taken before ibrutinib treatment. All receptors come from a human donor with chronic lymphocytic leukemia.

V is TRBV2 and J is TRBJ2-3; 8 nucleotides match TRBD2. Looked up from germline, CDR1 is SNHLY and CDR2 is FYNNEI. The CDR3 covers 14 residues. J was trimmed by 8 bases and V by 1 base; bases with no gene match: 5. In nucleotides, the CDR3 is TGTGCCAGCAGTGAAGGGGTAGCGGGGTCTACGCAGTATTTT. It codes for CASSEGVAGSTQYF.

The chain recombines TRBV5-6 with TRBJ2-7, with 8 nucleotides matching TRBD2. Per the germline V gene, CDR1 is SGHDT and CDR2 is YYEEEE. V was clipped by 3 bases and J by 13 bases; unmatched bases: 9. This CDR3 spans 12 amino acids. CDR3 sequence: CASSSTPGLEYF. The CDR3, as DNA: TGTGCCAGCAGCTCAACGCCGGGACTAGAATACTTC.

The rearrangement uses TRBV7-2 and TRBJ2-7; TRBD2 matches at 8 bases. CDR1 is SGHTA, CDR2 FQGNSA, per germline. CDR3 size: 14 residues. With V trimmed by 5 bases and J by 5 bases, 8 bases remained unmatched. CDR3 nucleotide sequence: TGTGCCAGCAGCCTACTAGCGGCTTCGGACGAGCAGTACTTC. This codes for CASSLLAASDEQYF.

This chain connects TRBV6-1 to TRBJ2-1; TRBD1 is a possible D gene (5 bases). V gave up 2 bases and J gave up 5 bases, with 7 bases separating them. The CDR3 consists of 13 residues. Per germline, CDR1 MNHNS and CDR2 SASEGT. CDR3 amino acids: CASSERTNNEQFF. The CDR3 coding sequence is TGTGCCAGCAGTGAACGGACAAACAATGAGCAGTTCTTC.

The V gene is TRBV9, the J gene TRBJ2-3, with D tentatively TRBD2 (6 bases). V shed 2 bases and J shed 4 bases, with 14 bases lying between them. CDR1 is SGDLS, CDR2 YYNGEE, per germline. CDR3 length: 15 residues. The CDR3 loop reads CASSVKTGVSDTQYF. The CDR3 nucleotides are TGTGCCAGCAGCGTTAAGACGGGAGTTTCAGATACGCAGTATTTT.

The chain carries TRBV7-2 and TRBJ1-1; TRBD1 matches 7 bases. The length of the CDR3 is 14 residues. V was pared by 10 bases and J by 5 bases, with 13 bases of the junction left unmatched. Germline-derived CDR1 and CDR2 are SGHTA and FQGNSA. DNA for the CDR3: TGTGCCACCTTAAACAGGGGCGGGTATACTGAAGCTTTCTTT. It encodes CATLNRGGYTEAFF. The full variable domain, its missing parts supplied by reference TRBV7-2 and TRBJ1-1, is GAGVSQSPSNKVTEKGKDVELRCDPISGHTALYWYRQSLGQGLEFLIYFQGNSAPDKSGLPSDRFSAERTGGSVSTLTIQRTQQEDSAVYLCATLNRGGYTEAFFGQGTRLTVV.

The V gene is TRBV4-3, the J gene TRBJ2-1; 11 bases agree with TRBD2. The trim removed 1 base at V and 4 bases at J, leaving 3 bases unmatched. Germline CDR1 and CDR2: LGHNA and YSLEER. The CDR3 has 16 residues. The CDR3, as DNA: TGCGCCAGCAGCCAAGTAGCGGGAGGGGGGTACAATGAGCAGTTCTTC. This sequence encodes CASSQVAGGGYNEQFF.

This chain connects TRBV29-1 to TRBJ1-2; D unresolved. Looked up from germline, CDR1 is SQVTM and CDR2 is ANQGSEA. This CDR3 region has 13 residues. Between the trimmed V and J ends, which lost 6 bases and 3 bases, there was a span of 14 bases. CDR3 coding DNA: TGCAGCGTAACCTCATGGGAGGACTATGGCTACACCTTC. It is translated as CSVTSWEDYGYTF.

This sequence joins TRBV7-3 and TRBJ2-3; D possibly uses TRBD1 or TRBD2 (5 bases each). The germline V and J ends were trimmed by 2 bases and 2 bases, with 14 bases remaining between them. The CDR3 runs to 16 residues. Germline assignment: CDR1 SGHTA and CDR2 FQGTGA. In DNA form, the CDR3 reads TGTGCCAGCAGCTTATTGGGGGAGTTGTCCACAGATACGCAGTATTTT. Translated, it gives CASSLLGELSTDTQYF.

This chain joins TRBV5-1 and TRBJ1-1; TRBD1 matches 9 bases. The germline V gene encodes CDR1 SGHRS and CDR2 YFSETQ. The CDR3 is 16 amino acids. Trimming cost V 2 bases and J 2 bases; bases outside gene matches: 7. Here the CDR3 DNA reads TGCGCCAGCAGCTTAACAGGGGGCGCGGGAAACACTGAAGCTTTCTTT. Its translation: CASSLTGGAGNTEAFF.

The chain couples TRBV5-4 to TRBJ2-1; D may be TRBD2 (6 bases). Germline V gives CDR1 SGHNT, CDR2 YYREEE (reference sequence). This CDR3 spans 16 amino acids. The ends were cut back, 4 bases at V and 5 bases at J, with 19 bases in the middle. The CDR3 DNA is TGTGCCAGCAGCCGACGGCGGGGCGGGGTGCACAATGAGCAGTTCTTC. This encodes CASSRRRGGVHNEQFF. Full variable domain (missing parts from reference TRBV5-4 and TRBJ2-1): ETGVTQSPTHLIKTRGQQVTLRCSSQSGHNTVSWYQQALGQGPQFIFQYYREEENGRGNFPPRFSGLQFPNYSSELNVNALELDDSALYLCASSRRRGGVHNEQFFGPGTRLTVL.

The V and J genes are TRBV6-1 and TRBJ2-7; D tentatively reads TRBD1 or TRBD2 (5 bases each). Trimming stripped 2 bases from V and 4 bases from J, with 18 bases between. This CDR3 spans 16 amino acids. Germline V gene lookup returns CDR1 MNHNS and CDR2 SASEGT. The CDR3 loop is CASSERLLGADYEQYF. For the CDR3, the DNA is TGTGCCAGCAGTGAAAGGCTGCTCGGGGCTGATTACGAGCAGTACTTC.

This clone was observed once. The genes are TRBV5-4 and TRBJ2-3; D possibly corresponds to TRBD1 (5 bases). The CDR3 is made up of 14 amino acids. Germline CDR1 is SGHNT and CDR2 is YYREEE (reference sequence). The V gene lost 4 bases and the J gene lost 2 bases, with 11 bases spanning the gap. In nucleotides, the CDR3 is TGTGCCAGCAGCCTAGACAGACCCACAGATACGCAGTATTTT. As protein: CASSLDRPTDTQYF.

The chain employs TRBV6-1 and TRBJ2-7; TRBD1 aligns across 7 bases. Germline V lookup: CDR1 MNHNS, CDR2 SASEGT. The CDR3 extends over 14 amino acids. V was clipped by 7 bases and J by 0 bases; unmatched bases: 6. CDR3 protein: CASNLGGGSYEQYF. CDR3 DNA: TGTGCCAGCAATCTAGGGGGCGGCTCCTACGAGCAGTACTTC.

V is TRBV5-1 and J is TRBJ1-1; no clear D. V was cut by 3 bases and J by 4 bases, with 19 bases left in between. This CDR3 is 16 amino acids long. In germline, CDR1 is SGHRS, CDR2 YFSETQ. The CDR3 loop is CASSSAPPGVGTEAFF. In DNA form, the CDR3 reads TGCGCCAGCAGCTCCGCCCCTCCCGGGGTTGGCACTGAAGCTTTCTTT.